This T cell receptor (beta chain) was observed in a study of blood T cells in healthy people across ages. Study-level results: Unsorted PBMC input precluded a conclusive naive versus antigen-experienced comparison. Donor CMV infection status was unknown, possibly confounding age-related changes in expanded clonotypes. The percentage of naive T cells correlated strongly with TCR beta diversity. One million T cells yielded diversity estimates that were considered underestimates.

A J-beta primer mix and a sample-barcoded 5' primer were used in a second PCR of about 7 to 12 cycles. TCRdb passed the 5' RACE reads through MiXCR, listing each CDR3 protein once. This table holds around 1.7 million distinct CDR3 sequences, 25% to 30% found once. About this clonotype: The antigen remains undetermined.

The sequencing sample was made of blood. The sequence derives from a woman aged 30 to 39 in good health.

The CDR3 protein is CASSETDRGPYNEQYF. The CDR3, as DNA: TGTGCCAGCAGTGAAACTGACAGGGGCCCCTACAATGAGCAGTACTTC. The rearrangement joins TRBV6-1 to TRBJ2-7; TRBD1 matches 8 bases. After removal of 2 bases from V and 7 bases from J, the junction contained 13 bases not matched to a gene. The germline V gene encodes CDR1 MNHNS and CDR2 SASEGT. The CDR3 extends over 16 amino acids.